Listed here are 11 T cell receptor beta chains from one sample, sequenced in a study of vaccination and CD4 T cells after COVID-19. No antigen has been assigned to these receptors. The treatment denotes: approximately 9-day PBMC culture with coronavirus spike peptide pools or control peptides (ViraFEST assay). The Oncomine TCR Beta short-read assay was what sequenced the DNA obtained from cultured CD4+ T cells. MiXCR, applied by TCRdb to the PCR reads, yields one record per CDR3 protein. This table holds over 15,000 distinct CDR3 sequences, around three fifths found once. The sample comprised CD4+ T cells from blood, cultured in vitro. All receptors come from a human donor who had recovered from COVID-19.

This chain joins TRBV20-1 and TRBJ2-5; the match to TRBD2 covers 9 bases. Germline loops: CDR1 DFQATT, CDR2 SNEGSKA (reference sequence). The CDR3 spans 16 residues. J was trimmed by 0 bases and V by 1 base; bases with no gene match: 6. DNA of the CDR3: TGCAGTGCTAGAGTAAGCCTAGCGGGAAACCAAGAGACCCAGTACTTC. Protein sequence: CSARVSLAGNQETQYF.

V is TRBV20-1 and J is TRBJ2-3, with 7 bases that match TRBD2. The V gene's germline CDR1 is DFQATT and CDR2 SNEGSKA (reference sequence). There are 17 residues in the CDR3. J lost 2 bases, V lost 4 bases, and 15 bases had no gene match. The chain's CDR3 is CSATGYASGRITDTQYF. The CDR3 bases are TGCAGTGCTACCGGATACGCCTCCGGGAGGATCACAGATACGCAGTATTTT.

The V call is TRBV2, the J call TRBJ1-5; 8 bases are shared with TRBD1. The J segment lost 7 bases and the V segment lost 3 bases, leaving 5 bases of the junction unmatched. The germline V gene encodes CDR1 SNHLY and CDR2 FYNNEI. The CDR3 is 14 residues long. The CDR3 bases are TGTGCCAGCAGTGAGACAGGGGCGGACCAGCCCCAGCATTTT. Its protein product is CASSETGADQPQHF.

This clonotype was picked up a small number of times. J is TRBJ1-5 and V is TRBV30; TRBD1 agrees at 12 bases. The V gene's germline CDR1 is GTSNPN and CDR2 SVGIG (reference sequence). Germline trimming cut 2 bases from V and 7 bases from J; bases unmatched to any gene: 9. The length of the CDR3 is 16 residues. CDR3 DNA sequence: TGTGCCTGGAGTAGGAGGGACAGGGGGCTTCGGCAGCCCCAGCATTTT. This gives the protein CAWSRRDRGLRQPQHF.

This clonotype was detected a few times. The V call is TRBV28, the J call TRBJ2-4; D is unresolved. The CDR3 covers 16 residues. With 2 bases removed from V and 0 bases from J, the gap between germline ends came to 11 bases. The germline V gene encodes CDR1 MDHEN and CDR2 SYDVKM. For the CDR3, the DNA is TGTGCCAGCAGTTTAGCCTGGACCTTAGCCAAAAACATTCAGTACTTC. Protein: CASSLAWTLAKNIQYF. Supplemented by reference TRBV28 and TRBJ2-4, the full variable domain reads DVKVTQSSRYLVKRTGEKVFLECVQDMDHENMFWYRQDPGLGLRLIYFSYDVKMKEKGDIPEGYSVSREKKERFSLILESASTNQTSMYLCASSLAWTLAKNIQYFGAGTRLSVL.

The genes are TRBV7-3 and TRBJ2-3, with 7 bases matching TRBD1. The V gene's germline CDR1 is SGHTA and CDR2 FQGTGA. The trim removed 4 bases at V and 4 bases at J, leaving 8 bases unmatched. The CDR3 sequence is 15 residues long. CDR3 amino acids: CASSYQGVRADTQYF. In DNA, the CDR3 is TGTGCCAGCAGCTACCAGGGGGTCAGGGCAGATACGCAGTATTTT.

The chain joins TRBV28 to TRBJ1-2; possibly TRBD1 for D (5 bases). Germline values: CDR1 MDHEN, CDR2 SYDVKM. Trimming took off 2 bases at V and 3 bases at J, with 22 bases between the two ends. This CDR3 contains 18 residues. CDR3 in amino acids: CASSLIPGTSEYYYGYTF. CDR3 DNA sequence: TGTGCCAGCAGTTTAATCCCGGGGACCTCTGAATACTACTATGGCTACACCTTC.

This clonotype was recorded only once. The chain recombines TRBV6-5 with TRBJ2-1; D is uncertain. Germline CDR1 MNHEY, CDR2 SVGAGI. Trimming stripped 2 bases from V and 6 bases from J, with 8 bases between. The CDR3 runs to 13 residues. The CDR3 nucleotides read TGTGCCAGCAGTTACACTACTTTCAATGAGCAGTTCTTC. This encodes CASSYTTFNEQFF.

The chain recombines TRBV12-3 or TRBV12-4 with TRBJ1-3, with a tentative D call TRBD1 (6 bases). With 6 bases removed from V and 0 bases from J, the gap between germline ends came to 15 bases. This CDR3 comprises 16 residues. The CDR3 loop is CASRRSGQVSGNTIYF. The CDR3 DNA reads TGTGCCAGCAGAAGATCGGGACAAGTCTCTGGAAACACCATATATTTT.

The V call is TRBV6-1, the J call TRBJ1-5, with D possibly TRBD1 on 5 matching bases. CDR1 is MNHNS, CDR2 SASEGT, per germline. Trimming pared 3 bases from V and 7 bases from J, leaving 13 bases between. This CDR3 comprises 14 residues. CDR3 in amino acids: CASSDRDQQQPQHF. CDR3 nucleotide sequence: TGTGCCAGCAGTGACAGGGATCAACAACAGCCCCAGCATTTT.

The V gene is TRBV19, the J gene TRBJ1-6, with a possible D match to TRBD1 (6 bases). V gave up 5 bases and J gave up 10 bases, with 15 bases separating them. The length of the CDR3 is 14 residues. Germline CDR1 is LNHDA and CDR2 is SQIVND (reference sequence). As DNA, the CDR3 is TGTGCCAGTAGTGTCAGGGGAAGGGAATCACCCCTCCACTTT. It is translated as CASSVRGRESPLHF. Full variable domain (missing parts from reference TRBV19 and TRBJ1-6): DGGITQSPKYLFRKEGQNVTLSCEQNLNHDAMYWYRQDPGQGLRLIYYSQIVNDFQKGDIAEGYSVSREKKESFPLTVTSAQKNPTAFYLCASSVRGRESPLHFGNGTRLTVT.